The present T cell receptor (beta chain) was sequenced within a study of T cell repertoires in cytomegalovirus infection. Study in general: Indications came from public TCR beta signatures; they pointed to CMV infection and to a matching HLA type. Study outcomes and limitations: The cumulative frequency of public TCR beta families identified carriers of CMV plus the relevant HLA.

From the reads, TCRdb called clonotypes with MiXCR, one entry per CDR3 protein. The sample lists 350,000 to 450,000 distinct CDR3 sequences; around a sixth were seen once. In regard to this clonotype: Its target is unknown.

This CDR3 has 15 amino acids. Trimming removed 0 bases from V and 4 bases from J, with 11 bases in between. Germline-derived CDR1 and CDR2 are SGDLS and YYNGEE. This chain links TRBV9 with TRBJ2-1, with D possibly being TRBD2 (6 bases). Sequencing used PBMCs. This sequence originates from a human donor in good health (CMV status not recorded). Some clones in this sample may be carry-over from other donors' samples. The chain's CDR3 is CASSVGSSAYNEQFF. CDR3 DNA sequence: TGTGCCAGCAGCGTAGGTTCTAGCGCGTACAATGAGCAGTTCTTC.